The present T cell receptor (beta chain) was sequenced within a study of shared clonotypes between healthy human individuals. Study-wide context: Three CD4 naive, three CD4 memory, two CD8 naive and one CD8 memory plate were used per donor. Findings of the study overall: A generally larger estimated richness was seen in naive subsets than in memory subsets.

Positive CCR7 selection of CD45RO-negative cells yielded the naive CD8 cells, and terminally differentiated effector memory CD45RA+ cells were excluded. The donor population consisted of healthy HIV-negative adults with no recent acute infections or vaccinations. As regards this clone: What it binds is not known. Other DNA sequences of this sample code for an identical CDR3.

The CDR3 length is 13 residues. Germline values: CDR1 MNHEY, CDR2 SVGAGI. V was pared by 3 bases and J by 5 bases, with 10 bases between. TCRdb keeps only in-frame clones here, not all; method: immunoSEQ multiplex PCR. Of about 2 million clones in the sample, 85% to 95% were seen once. The sample taken for sequencing was naive CD8+ T cells sorted from blood. The sequence came from a man younger than 30 in good health. V gene TRBV6-5 combines with J gene TRBJ1-1; no clear D. The CDR3 spells CASSYERGTEAFF. CDR3 in DNA: TGTGCCAGCAGTTATGAAAGAGGTACTGAAGCTTTCTTT.